This entry lists 28 T cell receptor beta chains sequenced from one sample in a study of tissue T cells after allogeneic stem cell transplantation. Adult allogeneic hematopoietic cell transplant recipients with steroid-refractory graft-versus-host disease were prospectively enrolled for research autopsy. TCRdb keeps only in-frame clones here, not all; method: immunoSEQ multiplex PCR. This table has 3,000 to 4,000 clones, around 74% appearing once. The starting material was left colon tissue, obtained at autopsy. These receptors originate from a male patient of 60 years or more with steroid-refractory graft-versus-host disease after an allogeneic stem cell transplant. The graft donor may be the source of some T cells.

The J gene is TRBJ2-7, the V gene TRBV12-3 or TRBV12-4; D is unclear. V shed 9 bases and J shed 7 bases, with 16 bases lying between them. The CDR3 length is 12 residues. The CDR3 DNA follows: TGTGCCAGTTATAGACTCGGAGCGGAGCAGTACTTC. Translated: CASYRLGAEQYF.

The chain joins TRBV3-1 (or the pseudogene TRBV3-2) to TRBJ2-4, with 9 positions matching TRBD1. The V gene end was trimmed by 4 bases and the J gene end by 7 bases; junction bases not matched to a gene: 8. Germline CDR1 LGHDT, CDR2 YNNKEL (reference sequence). This CDR3 contains 15 residues. For the CDR3, the DNA is TGTGCCAGCAGCCCCCGTCGGGACAGGGCGAACATTCAGTACTTC. Amino acids: CASSPRRDRANIQYF.

Note on this clone: This specimen includes other DNA sequences encoding the same CDR3. CDR3 DNA sequence: TGTGCCAGCAGCTTAGGTAGCGGGGGCAATGAGCAGTTCTTC. It yields the protein CASSLGSGGNEQFF. The gene calls are TRBV7-2 and TRBJ2-1; 9 bases are shared with TRBD2. The CDR3 is 14 amino acids. The trim removed 1 base at V and 6 bases at J, leaving 1 base unmatched. Germline CDR1 and CDR2: SGHTA and FQGNSA.

The chain carries TRBV11-2 and TRBJ2-2; D is uncertain. The CDR3 runs 13 residues. The germline gives CDR1 SGHAT, CDR2 FQNNGV. Trimming removed 1 base at V and 4 bases at J, with 4 bases between. The CDR3 reads CASSLAGTGELFF. The CDR3 nucleotides read TGTGCCAGCAGCTTAGCGGGCACCGGGGAGCTGTTTTTT.

CDR3 amino acids: CASSPGPSTDTQYF. As DNA, the CDR3 is TGCGCCAGCAGCCCGGGGCCGAGCACAGATACGCAGTATTTT. This chain uses TRBV5-1 with TRBJ2-3; the D gene could be TRBD1 or TRBD2 (5 bases each). The germline CDR1 and CDR2 sequences are SGHRS and YFSETQ. This CDR3 region has 14 residues. V shed 4 bases and J shed 0 bases, with 9 bases lying between them.

The chain has TRBV11-2 and TRBJ2-5, with 7 bases lining up with TRBD2. This CDR3 region has 14 residues. CDR1 is SGHAT and CDR2 is FQNNGV in the germline V gene. V lost 5 bases to trimming and J lost 1 base; unmatched junction nucleotides: 4. The CDR3 region has the DNA TGTGCCAGCAGCGCAGGGACTACCCAAGAGACCCAGTACTTC. Protein sequence: CASSAGTTQETQYF.

The chain has TRBV10-3 and TRBJ1-3, with 7 bases matching TRBD1. The CDR3 extends over 15 amino acids. V trimming: 6 bases; J trimming: 0 bases; junction bases outside the gene matches: 5. The germline V gene has CDR1 ENHRY and CDR2 SYGVKD. CDR3 bases: TGTGCCATCAGAAAACAGGGGATCTCTGGAAACACCATATATTTT. Translating it yields CAIRKQGISGNTIYF.

In its sample, this clone was seen a few times. The genes are TRBV27 and TRBJ2-1, with TRBD2 as a possible D gene (7 bases). V was trimmed by 4 bases and J by 6 bases, leaving 13 bases between them. This CDR3 comprises 14 residues. Per the germline V gene, CDR1 is MNHEY and CDR2 is SMNVEV (reference sequence). CDR3 bases: TGTGCCAGCAGTTGGGGGGGGGCGCGCAATGAGCAGTTCTTC. It translates to CASSWGGARNEQFF.

Written as DNA, the CDR3 is TGTGCCATCAAGAACTATTTCGGGGCCACAGATACGCAGTATTTT. It codes for CAIKNYFGATDTQYF. This chain links TRBV10-3 with TRBJ2-3; tentatively, D is TRBD1 or TRBD2 (5 bases each). The V end was cut by 7 bases, the J end by 2 bases, with 16 bases between. The CDR3 has 15 amino acids. CDR1 ENHRY and CDR2 SYGVKD come from the germline V gene.

V and J are TRBV7-9 and TRBJ2-1, with D unresolved. CDR3 size: 14 residues. The germline CDR1 and CDR2 sequences are SEHNR and FQNEAQ (reference sequence). V dropped 2 bases and J dropped 5 bases, with 10 bases sitting between them. The CDR3 loop reads CASSLTPANNEQFF. The CDR3 DNA reads as TGTGCCAGCAGCTTAACGCCAGCCAACAATGAGCAGTTCTTC.

The genes are TRBV5-1 and TRBJ2-3; D is uncertain. There are 14 residues in the CDR3. The V gene lost 0 bases and the J gene lost 0 bases, with 5 bases spanning the gap. Germline V gene lookup returns CDR1 SGHRS and CDR2 YFSETQ. The CDR3 spells CASSLGPSTDTQYF. The CDR3 DNA reads TGCGCCAGCAGCTTGGGCCCGAGCACAGATACGCAGTATTTT.

This clone came up once. V usage is TRBV12-3 or TRBV12-4 and J usage is TRBJ1-2; possibly TRBD1 for D (6 bases). This CDR3 contains 13 residues. The V end lost 5 bases, the J end lost 8 bases, and 15 bases lay between the germline ends. DNA for the CDR3: TGTGCCAGCAGTAACACAGGGTTGGGAGGCTACACCTTC. It is translated as CASSNTGLGGYTF.

The rearrangement uses TRBV24-1 and TRBJ2-2, with D possibly being TRBD2 (5 bases). The CDR3 runs to 15 residues. CDR1 is KGHDR, CDR2 SFDVKD, per germline. The ends were cut back, 1 base at V and 7 bases at J, with 12 bases in the middle. The CDR3 reads CATSDFSGNYGELFF. Written as DNA, the CDR3 is TGTGCCACCAGTGATTTCTCGGGGAATTACGGGGAGCTGTTTTTT.

The V and J genes are TRBV5-8 and TRBJ2-1, with D possibly being TRBD1 or TRBD2 (5 bases each). V dropped 0 bases and J dropped 7 bases, with 11 bases sitting between them. Germline V CDR1 and CDR2: SGHTS, YDEGEE. The CDR3 length is 14 residues. The CDR3 sequence: CASSLDMGENEQFF. The CDR3 DNA reads as TGTGCCAGCAGCTTGGATATGGGGGAAAATGAGCAGTTCTTC.

V usage is TRBV7-2 and J usage is TRBJ2-2; 7 nucleotides match TRBD2. The V and J ends lost 5 bases and 7 bases, in that order; junction bases with no gene match: 7. The CDR3 contains 14 residues. The germline V gene has CDR1 SGHTA and CDR2 FQGNSA. The CDR3, as DNA: TGTGCCAGCAGCCCACAAGGACTAGGCGGGGAGCTGTTTTTT. Protein sequence: CASSPQGLGGELFF.

The chain uses TRBV28 and TRBJ1-5; no definite D call. V was cut by 5 bases and J by 3 bases, with 5 bases left in between. The CDR3 runs 12 residues. Germline-derived CDR1 and CDR2 are MDHEN and SYDVKM. CDR3 nucleotide sequence: TGTGCCAGCAGTCGACCCAATCAGCCCCAGCATTTT. Translation gives CASSRPNQPQHF.

This clone was seen more than once but under ten times. The chain carries TRBV4-1 and TRBJ2-7, with D hard to call. The CDR3 contains 16 residues. V was pared by 0 bases and J by 0 bases, with 12 bases between. Germline loops: CDR1 MGHRA, CDR2 YSYEKL. DNA of the CDR3: TGCGCCAGCAGCCAAGAAAGTGGTGGGCCCTCCTACGAGCAGTACTTC. Amino acid sequence: CASSQESGGPSYEQYF.

This clone is deemed large. Different DNA sequences within this sample yield the same CDR3. CDR3 protein: CASSSGRLSGANVLTF. CDR3 nucleotide sequence: TGTGCCAGCAGTTCCGGACGACTCTCTGGGGCCAACGTCCTGACTTTC. The chain carries TRBV27 and TRBJ2-6; the D is unclear. This CDR3 is built from 16 residues. CDR1 and CDR2 from the germline V gene are MNHEY and SMNVEV (reference sequence). V lost 4 bases and J 0 bases, leaving 10 bases between the germline ends.

A few counts support this clone. The chain is built from TRBV3-1 (or the pseudogene TRBV3-2) and TRBJ2-7, with TRBD1 matching over 9 bases. The ends lost 1 base at V and 5 bases at J; junction bases unmatched: 12. Germline V CDR1 and CDR2: LGHDT, YNNKEL (reference sequence). The CDR3 runs to 17 residues. The CDR3 loop reads CASSQGKNRGRGNEQYF. CDR3 in DNA: TGTGCCAGCAGCCAAGGGAAGAACAGGGGGCGCGGTAACGAGCAGTACTTC.

The rearrangement links TRBV19 to TRBJ2-1, with D hard to call. V lost 6 bases to trimming and J lost 7 bases, with 16 bases between them. The germline V gene encodes CDR1 LNHDA and CDR2 SQIVND (reference sequence). The CDR3 length is 14 residues. The CDR3 loop reads CASRQETLQNEQFF. DNA for the CDR3: TGTGCCAGTAGGCAGGAAACTTTACAAAATGAGCAGTTCTTC.

This sequence joins TRBV5-1 and TRBJ2-1; possible D gene TRBD1, 5 bases. This CDR3 region has 12 residues. Germline-derived CDR1 and CDR2 are SGHRS and YFSETQ. Trimming removed 4 bases at V and 8 bases at J, with 10 bases between. DNA of the CDR3: TGCGCCAGCAGCGAGGACACCCATGAGCAGTTCTTC. It translates to CASSEDTHEQFF.

The chain employs TRBV19 and TRBJ1-4; D not certain. Per the germline V gene, CDR1 is LNHDA and CDR2 is SQIVND (reference sequence). V was clipped by 3 bases and J by 4 bases, with 9 bases between them. This CDR3 comprises 14 residues. CDR3 coding DNA: TGTGCCAGTAGTATTATGCGGCGTAATGAAAAACTGTTTTTT. This gives the protein CASSIMRRNEKLFF.

The chain couples TRBV28 to TRBJ2-7; D possibly corresponds to TRBD1 (5 bases). This CDR3 is built from 12 residues. CDR1 is MDHEN, CDR2 SYDVKM, per germline. Deletions cut 6 bases from V and 4 bases from J, with 10 bases between. CDR3 nucleotide sequence: TGTGCCAGCAGAGTAGACAGTTACGAGCAGTACTTC. It codes for CASRVDSYEQYF.

This clone was seen once. The chain links TRBV19 to TRBJ1-4, with a tentative D call TRBD1 (5 bases). The germline V gene encodes CDR1 LNHDA and CDR2 SQIVND (reference sequence). The length of the CDR3 is 16 residues. V lost 5 bases, J lost 7 bases, and 20 bases lay in between. CDR3 coding DNA: TGTGCCAGTAGTTCCCCCATCGGGCCTCAGGGTGAAAAACTGTTTTTT. It translates to CASSSPIGPQGEKLFF.

The rearrangement links TRBV5-4 to TRBJ2-2; D remains ambiguous. The ends were cut back, 4 bases at V and 7 bases at J, with 5 bases in the middle. The CDR3 has 11 residues. Germline V gene sequence: CDR1 SGHNT, CDR2 YYREEE (reference sequence). The CDR3 nucleotides are TGTGCCAGCAGCAGAAACGGGGAGCTGTTTTTT. Residues: CASSRNGELFF. The full variable domain, in which reference TRBV5-4 and TRBJ2-2 provide the parts outside the CDR3, is ETGVTQSPTHLIKTRGQQVTLRCSSQSGHNTVSWYQQALGQGPQFIFQYYREEENGRGNFPPRFSGLQFPNYSSELNVNALELDDSALYLCASSRNGELFFGEGSRLTVL.

The chain recombines TRBV28 with TRBJ1-2; D possibly corresponds to TRBD1 (6 bases). Trimming cost V 2 bases and J 8 bases, with 12 bases left between them. This CDR3 is built from 13 residues. The germline V gene encodes CDR1 MDHEN and CDR2 SYDVKM. CDR3 in amino acids: CASSLPDRRGYTF. CDR3 coding DNA: TGTGCCAGCAGTTTACCCGACAGGCGGGGCTACACCTTC.

This chain links TRBV28 with TRBJ2-3, with 9 bases that match TRBD2. The length of the CDR3 is 16 residues. Germline lookup yields CDR1 MDHEN and CDR2 SYDVKM. Losses at the gene ends were 5 bases for V and 4 bases for J; bases not matched to a gene: 10. This CDR3 is CASSGVGGGASDTQYF. CDR3 in DNA: TGTGCCAGCAGTGGCGTGGGCGGGGGGGCCTCAGATACGCAGTATTTT.

This clone was seen just once. This chain uses TRBV6-5 with TRBJ2-7; 9 bases align to TRBD1. Germline CDR1 MNHEY, CDR2 SVGAGI. With V trimmed by 2 bases and J by 3 bases, 2 bases remained unmatched. This CDR3 region has 14 residues. The CDR3, as DNA: TGTGCCAGCAGTTACAAGACAGGGGGCTACGAGCAGTACTTC. Amino acids: CASSYKTGGYEQYF.